The rows below give T cell receptor beta chains drawn from one sample of a study of identical twins. TCRdb recomputed calls from the 5' RACE reads with MiXCR, one row per CDR3 protein. The sample records roughly 710,000 distinct CDR3 sequences, 5.5% to 6.5% being singletons. The sample was naive T cells sorted from blood. These receptors came from a man aged 18 to 35 in good health. The CDR3 runs from the conserved cysteine through the conserved F or W. Fields, in order: V gene, clone size, D gene, J gene, CDR3 protein, CDR3 DNA. D genes are given only for firm matches. Some rows mark clone size as missing; the rest say once, few, many or name a class of expanded clone.

v_gene: TRBV7-6
abundance: many
d_gene: TRBD1
j_gene: TRBJ2-3
CDR3aa: CASSSVRGPADTQYF
CDR3nt: TGTGCCAGCAGCTCGGTCAGGGGGCCCGCAGATACGCAGTATTTT

v_gene: TRBV20-1
abundance: .
d_gene: .
j_gene: TRBJ2-1
CDR3aa: CSARPLVGERRVANEQFF
CDR3nt: TGCAGTGCTAGACCCTTGGTCGGGGAGCGTCGGGTTGCCAATGAGCAGTTCTTC

v_gene: TRBV7-6
abundance: many
d_gene: .
j_gene: TRBJ2-1
CDR3aa: CASSLALRGRAYNEQFF
CDR3nt: TGTGCCAGCAGCTTAGCCCTTAGGGGGAGGGCCTACAATGAGCAGTTCTTC

v_gene: TRBV5-6
abundance: many
d_gene: .
j_gene: TRBJ2-7
CDR3aa: CASSLQTPGYEQYF
CDR3nt: TGTGCCAGCAGCTTGCAGACCCCGGGCTACGAGCAGTACTTC

v_gene: TRBV28
abundance: few
d_gene: .
j_gene: TRBJ2-5
CDR3aa: CASSSGAVRTQYF
CDR3nt: TGTGCCAGCAGTTCAGGGGCGGTCCGGACCCAGTACTTC

v_gene: TRBV15
abundance: many
d_gene: .
j_gene: TRBJ2-7
CDR3aa: CATSRLFEERSYEQYF
CDR3nt: TGTGCCACCAGCAGACTCTTCGAGGAACGCTCCTACGAGCAGTACTTC

v_gene: TRBV6-1
abundance: .
d_gene: .
j_gene: TRBJ1-4
CDR3aa: CATARTVNEKLFF
CDR3nt: TGTGCCACCGCCAGGACTGTTAATGAAAAACTGTTTTTT

v_gene: TRBV5-5
abundance: few
d_gene: .
j_gene: TRBJ2-2
CDR3aa: CASSTMSGPGDTGELFF
CDR3nt: TGTGCCAGCAGCACCATGTCAGGGCCCGGGGACACCGGGGAGCTGTTTTTT

v_gene: TRBV6-1
abundance: many
d_gene: .
j_gene: TRBJ2-2
CDR3aa: CASTLYGDWGNTGELFF
CDR3nt: TGTGCCAGCACCCTTTATGGGGACTGGGGGAACACCGGGGAGCTGTTTTTT

v_gene: TRBV28
abundance: many
d_gene: .
j_gene: TRBJ2-3
CDR3aa: CASSVGRGSDTQYF
CDR3nt: TGTGCCAGCAGTGTCGGGAGAGGGTCCGATACGCAGTATTTT

v_gene: TRBV5-1
abundance: many
d_gene: .
j_gene: TRBJ2-1
CDR3aa: CASSLVLNEQFF
CDR3nt: TGTGCCAGCAGTTTAGTCCTCAATGAGCAGTTCTTC

v_gene: TRBV20-1
abundance: many
d_gene: .
j_gene: TRBJ2-1
CDR3aa: CRGAGGLYNEQFF
CDR3nt: TGCCGGGGTGCCGGGGGGCTCTACAATGAGCAGTTCTTC

v_gene: TRBV20-1
abundance: many
d_gene: .
j_gene: TRBJ1-1
CDR3aa: CSARDFRKMNTEAFF
CDR3nt: TGCAGTGCTAGAGATTTTAGGAAGATGAACACTGAAGCTTTCTTT

v_gene: TRBV20-1
abundance: few
d_gene: .
j_gene: TRBJ2-2
CDR3aa: CSARDRRVSNTGELFF
CDR3nt: TGCAGTGCTAGAGATCGGCGGGTCTCGAACACCGGGGAGCTGTTTTTT

v_gene: TRBV20-1
abundance: many
d_gene: TRBD2
j_gene: TRBJ2-1
CDR3aa: CSARDLGASGRSYNEQFF
CDR3nt: TGCAGTGCTAGAGATCTCGGGGCTAGCGGGAGATCCTACAATGAGCAGTTCTTC

v_gene: TRBV3-1
abundance: .
d_gene: TRBD2
j_gene: TRBJ2-1
CDR3aa: CASSQEVSGRGEQFF
CDR3nt: TGTGCCAGCAGCCAAGAGGTTAGCGGGAGGGGTGAGCAGTTCTTC

v_gene: TRBV29-1
abundance: many
d_gene: .
j_gene: TRBJ2-5
CDR3aa: CSVSRTSSETQYF
CDR3nt: TGCAGCGTTAGCCGAACTAGCAGTGAGACCCAGTACTTC

v_gene: TRBV7-8
abundance: many
d_gene: .
j_gene: TRBJ2-2
CDR3aa: CASSSKGRFLRGELFF
CDR3nt: TGTGCCAGCAGCTCCAAAGGACGCTTCTTAAGGGGGGAGCTGTTTTTT

v_gene: TRBV10-3
abundance: many
d_gene: .
j_gene: TRBJ2-5
CDR3aa: CAISDGEETQYF
CDR3nt: TGTGCCATCAGTGATGGGGAGGAGACCCAGTACTTC

v_gene: TRBV5-1
abundance: many
d_gene: .
j_gene: TRBJ2-7
CDR3aa: CASSLGRLAPYEQYF
CDR3nt: TGCGCCAGCAGCTTGGGACGCCTTGCACCCTACGAGCAGTACTTC

v_gene: TRBV5-1
abundance: many
d_gene: TRBD1
j_gene: TRBJ2-7
CDR3aa: CASSFSGQGVPSYEQYF
CDR3nt: TGCGCCAGCAGCTTTTCGGGACAGGGGGTTCCATCCTACGAGCAGTACTTC

v_gene: TRBV7-2
abundance: .
d_gene: TRBD2
j_gene: TRBJ2-1
CDR3aa: CASSFRLAEYNEQFF
CDR3nt: TGTGCCAGCAGCTTTCGACTAGCGGAATACAATGAGCAGTTCTTC

v_gene: TRBV10-1
abundance: .
d_gene: .
j_gene: TRBJ2-3
CDR3aa: CASSGVAGTQYF
CDR3nt: TGCGCCAGCAGTGGAGTGGCGGGAACGCAGTATTTT

v_gene: TRBV12-3/TRBV12-4
abundance: many
d_gene: .
j_gene: TRBJ2-5
CDR3aa: CASSFSEGTQYF
CDR3nt: TGTGCCAGCAGCTTTTCGGAGGGGACCCAGTACTTC

v_gene: TRBV20-1
abundance: few
d_gene: .
j_gene: TRBJ2-1
CDR3aa: CSGAKGSEGYNEQFF
CDR3nt: TGCAGTGGCGCTAAAGGGTCAGAGGGGTACAATGAGCAGTTCTTC

v_gene: TRBV5-1
abundance: .
d_gene: TRBD1
j_gene: TRBJ2-1
CDR3aa: CASTSQGAYHEQFF
CDR3nt: TGCGCCAGCACCTCACAGGGGGCGTATCATGAGCAGTTCTTC

v_gene: TRBV20-1
abundance: many
d_gene: .
j_gene: TRBJ2-5
CDR3aa: CSARDLSKETQYF
CDR3nt: TGCAGTGCTCGGGACTTGTCGAAGGAGACCCAGTACTTC

v_gene: TRBV29-1
abundance: many
d_gene: TRBD1
j_gene: TRBJ2-7
CDR3aa: CSVGQGDFSYEQYF
CDR3nt: TGCAGCGTCGGACAGGGAGATTTCTCCTACGAGCAGTACTTC

v_gene: TRBV28
abundance: many
d_gene: TRBD1
j_gene: TRBJ1-3
CDR3aa: CASFSGTVRNTIYF
CDR3nt: TGTGCCAGCTTTTCCGGGACAGTGAGAAACACCATATATTTT

v_gene: TRBV20-1
abundance: many
d_gene: .
j_gene: TRBJ2-1
CDR3aa: CSARDVGPRTSSYNEQFF
CDR3nt: TGCAGTGCTAGAGATGTGGGGCCGAGAACAAGCTCCTACAATGAGCAGTTCTTC

v_gene: TRBV27
abundance: .
d_gene: TRBD2
j_gene: TRBJ2-2
CDR3aa: CASSLVSGRTGELFF
CDR3nt: TGTGCCAGCAGTTTGGTTAGCGGGAGAACCGGGGAGCTGTTTTTT

v_gene: TRBV12-3/TRBV12-4
abundance: many
d_gene: .
j_gene: TRBJ2-2
CDR3aa: CASSLAESLLAGELFF
CDR3nt: TGTGCCAGCAGTTTAGCGGAGTCCCTTTTGGCCGGGGAGCTGTTTTTT

v_gene: TRBV5-1
abundance: .
d_gene: .
j_gene: TRBJ1-1
CDR3aa: CASSLESGWELVTEAFF
CDR3nt: TGCGCCAGCAGCTTGGAGAGCGGGTGGGAATTGGTCACTGAAGCTTTCTTT

v_gene: TRBV18
abundance: .
d_gene: .
j_gene: TRBJ2-2
CDR3aa: CASSPTGPTTGELFF
CDR3nt: TGTGCCAGCTCACCAACGGGACCCACCACCGGGGAGCTGTTTTTT

v_gene: TRBV29-1
abundance: many
d_gene: TRBD2
j_gene: TRBJ2-1
CDR3aa: CSVAASGSYNEQFF
CDR3nt: TGCAGCGTTGCGGCTAGCGGCTCCTACAATGAGCAGTTCTTC

v_gene: TRBV29-1
abundance: many
d_gene: .
j_gene: TRBJ1-1
CDR3aa: CSVEGRTVNTEAFF
CDR3nt: TGCAGCGTTGAGGGGCGGACGGTGAACACTGAAGCTTTCTTT

v_gene: TRBV27
abundance: .
d_gene: .
j_gene: TRBJ2-7
CDR3aa: CASRPFQGGSYEQYF
CDR3nt: TGTGCCAGCCGTCCCTTTCAGGGGGGATCCTACGAGCAGTACTTC

v_gene: TRBV7-6
abundance: many
d_gene: .
j_gene: TRBJ2-1
CDR3aa: CASSWGGVDNEQFF
CDR3nt: TGTGCCAGCAGCTGGGGGGGCGTCGACAATGAGCAGTTCTTC

v_gene: TRBV18
abundance: few
d_gene: TRBD2
j_gene: TRBJ2-7
CDR3aa: CASSSSGRDYEQYF
CDR3nt: TGTGCCAGCTCAAGTAGCGGGAGGGACTACGAGCAGTACTTC

v_gene: TRBV19
abundance: few
d_gene: TRBD1
j_gene: TRBJ1-6
CDR3aa: CASSGQDQPLHF
CDR3nt: TGTGCCAGTAGCGGACAGGATCAACCCCTCCACTTT

v_gene: TRBV5-1
abundance: few
d_gene: TRBD2
j_gene: TRBJ2-7
CDR3aa: CASSAGTSGSISYEQYF
CDR3nt: TGCGCCAGCAGCGCAGGGACTAGCGGGAGTATTTCCTACGAGCAGTACTTC

v_gene: TRBV12-3/TRBV12-4
abundance: many
d_gene: TRBD2
j_gene: TRBJ2-7
CDR3aa: CASRVTSGRAREQYF
CDR3nt: TGTGCCAGCAGGGTGACTAGCGGGAGGGCCCGCGAGCAGTACTTC

v_gene: TRBV29-1
abundance: .
d_gene: .
j_gene: TRBJ1-1
CDR3aa: CSVEGAQLNTEAFF
CDR3nt: TGCAGCGTTGAAGGGGCACAACTGAACACTGAAGCTTTCTTT

v_gene: TRBV18
abundance: .
d_gene: TRBD2
j_gene: TRBJ2-7
CDR3aa: CASSPGTTDREQYF
CDR3nt: TGTGCCAGCTCACCAGGGACTACTGACCGCGAGCAGTACTTC

v_gene: TRBV29-1
abundance: few
d_gene: .
j_gene: TRBJ1-5
CDR3aa: CSVGEGDNQPQHF
CDR3nt: TGCAGCGTTGGAGAAGGGGATAATCAGCCCCAGCATTTT

v_gene: TRBV2
abundance: few
d_gene: .
j_gene: TRBJ1-4
CDR3aa: CASSARDEGEKLFF
CDR3nt: TGTGCCAGCAGTGCCCGGGACGAGGGAGAAAAACTGTTTTTT

v_gene: TRBV4-3
abundance: few
d_gene: .
j_gene: TRBJ2-7
CDR3aa: CASSQDRAGHDSYEQYF
CDR3nt: TGCGCCAGCAGCCAAGATCGGGCGGGACATGATTCTTACGAGCAGTACTTC

v_gene: TRBV5-1
abundance: many
d_gene: .
j_gene: TRBJ1-1
CDR3aa: CASSLAAGENTEAFF
CDR3nt: TGCGCCAGCAGCTTGGCGGCAGGGGAGAACACTGAAGCTTTCTTT

v_gene: TRBV2
abundance: many
d_gene: .
j_gene: TRBJ2-3
CDR3aa: CASKSEGPDTQYF
CDR3nt: TGTGCCAGCAAAAGCGAAGGACCAGATACGCAGTATTTT

v_gene: TRBV3-1
abundance: many
d_gene: TRBD1
j_gene: TRBJ2-7
CDR3aa: CASSQELTGTGIHEQYF
CDR3nt: TGTGCCAGCAGCCAAGAGCTTACAGGGACAGGGATCCACGAGCAGTACTTC

v_gene: TRBV7-2
abundance: .
d_gene: TRBD2
j_gene: TRBJ2-1
CDR3aa: CASSQGTSGLNEQFF
CDR3nt: TGTGCCAGCAGCCAAGGGACTAGCGGACTCAATGAGCAGTTCTTC

v_gene: TRBV19
abundance: many
d_gene: .
j_gene: TRBJ2-2
CDR3aa: CASSSPPSTGELFF
CDR3nt: TGTGCCAGTAGTTCCCCCCCCTCTACCGGGGAGCTGTTTTTT

v_gene: TRBV5-1
abundance: .
d_gene: TRBD2
j_gene: TRBJ2-3
CDR3aa: CASSAGLAGDTQYF
CDR3nt: TGCGCCAGCAGCGCCGGACTAGCGGGAGATACGCAGTATTTT

v_gene: TRBV5-1
abundance: few
d_gene: TRBD2
j_gene: TRBJ2-5
CDR3aa: CASSSPPGTSGGGNWEETQYF
CDR3nt: TGCGCCAGCAGCTCCCCTCCCGGGACTAGCGGGGGCGGGAATTGGGAAGAGACCCAGTACTTC

v_gene: TRBV12-3/TRBV12-4
abundance: many
d_gene: .
j_gene: TRBJ1-5
CDR3aa: CASSFITEPQHF
CDR3nt: TGTGCCAGCAGTTTTATAACTGAGCCCCAGCATTTT

v_gene: TRBV11-2
abundance: many
d_gene: .
j_gene: TRBJ2-3
CDR3aa: CASSGRAGTDTQYF
CDR3nt: TGTGCCAGCAGCGGAAGGGCAGGGACAGATACGCAGTATTTT

v_gene: TRBV6-5
abundance: many
d_gene: .
j_gene: TRBJ2-1
CDR3aa: CASSYRDSHNEQFF
CDR3nt: TGTGCCAGCAGTTATAGGGACTCTCACAATGAGCAGTTCTTC

v_gene: TRBV29-1
abundance: many
d_gene: .
j_gene: TRBJ2-7
CDR3aa: CSVGGSYEQYF
CDR3nt: TGCAGCGTTGGCGGCTCCTACGAGCAGTACTTC